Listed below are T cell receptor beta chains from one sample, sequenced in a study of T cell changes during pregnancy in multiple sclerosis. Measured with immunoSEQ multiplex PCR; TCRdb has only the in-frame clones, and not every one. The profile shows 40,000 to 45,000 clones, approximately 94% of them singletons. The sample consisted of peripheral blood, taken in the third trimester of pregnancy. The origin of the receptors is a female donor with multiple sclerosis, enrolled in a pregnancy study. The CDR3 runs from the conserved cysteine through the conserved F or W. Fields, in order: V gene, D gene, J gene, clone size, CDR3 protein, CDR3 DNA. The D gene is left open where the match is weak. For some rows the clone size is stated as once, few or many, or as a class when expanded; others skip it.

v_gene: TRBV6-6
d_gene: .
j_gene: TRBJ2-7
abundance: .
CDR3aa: CASSYSFMEQYF
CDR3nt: TGTGCCAGCAGTTACTCTTTCATGGAGCAGTACTTC

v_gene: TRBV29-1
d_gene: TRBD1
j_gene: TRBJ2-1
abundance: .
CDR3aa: CSASGTGGVWQFF
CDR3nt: TGCAGCGCGTCCGGGACAGGGGGGGTGTGGCAGTTCTTC

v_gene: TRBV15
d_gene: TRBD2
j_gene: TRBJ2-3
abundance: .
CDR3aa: CATGVSGRSDTQYF
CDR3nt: TGTGCCACCGGGGTTAGCGGGAGGAGCGATACGCAGTATTTT

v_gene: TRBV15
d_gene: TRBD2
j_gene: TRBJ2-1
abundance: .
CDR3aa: CATSRGPAGWLLGEQFF
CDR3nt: TGTGCCACCAGCAGAGGTCCAGCGGGATGGCTTTTGGGTGAGCAGTTCTTC

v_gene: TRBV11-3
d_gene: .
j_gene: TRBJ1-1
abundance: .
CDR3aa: CASSFGTRGTEAFF
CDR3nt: TGTGCCAGCAGCTTTGGAACCAGGGGCACTGAAGCTTTCTTT

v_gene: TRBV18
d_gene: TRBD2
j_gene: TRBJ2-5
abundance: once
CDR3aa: CASSLKSGGLQETQYF
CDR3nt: TGTGCCAGCTCCCTGAAGTCGGGGGGTTTACAAGAGACCCAGTACTTC

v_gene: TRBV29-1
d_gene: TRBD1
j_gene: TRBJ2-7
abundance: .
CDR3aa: CSVEGTGTYEQYF
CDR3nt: TGCAGCGTTGAAGGGACAGGCACTTACGAGCAGTACTTC

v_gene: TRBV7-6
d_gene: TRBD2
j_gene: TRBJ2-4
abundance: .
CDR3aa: CASSPTRLAGGQNIQYF
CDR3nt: TGTGCCAGCAGCCCCACACGACTAGCGGGGGGCCAAAACATTCAGTACTTC

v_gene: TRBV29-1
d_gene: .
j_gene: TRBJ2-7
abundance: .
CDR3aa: CSVARGANSYEQYF
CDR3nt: TGCAGCGTTGCCAGGGGGGCGAATTCCTACGAGCAGTACTTC

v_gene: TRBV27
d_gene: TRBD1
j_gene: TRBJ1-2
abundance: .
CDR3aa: CASSPQGRGGYTF
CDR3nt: TGTGCCAGCAGCCCACAGGGGCGCGGTGGCTACACCTTC

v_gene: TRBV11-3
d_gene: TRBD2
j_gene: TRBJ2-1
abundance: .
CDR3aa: CASSVAGGFSYNEQFF
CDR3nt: TGTGCCAGCAGCGTAGCGGGGGGGTTTTCCTACAATGAGCAGTTCTTC

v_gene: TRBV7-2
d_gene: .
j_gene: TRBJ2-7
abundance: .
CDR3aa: CASSLQASSYEQYF
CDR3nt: TGTGCCAGCAGCTTACAGGCAAGCTCCTACGAGCAGTACTTC

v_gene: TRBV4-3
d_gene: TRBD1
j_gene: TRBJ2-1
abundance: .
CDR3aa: CASSQGSAGGFNEQFF
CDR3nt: TGCGCCAGCAGCCAAGGTTCGGCAGGGGGCTTCAATGAGCAGTTCTTC

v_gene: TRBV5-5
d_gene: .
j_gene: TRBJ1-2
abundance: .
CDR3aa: CASSLSDTTGYTF
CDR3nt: TGTGCCAGCAGCTTGTCGGACACCACGGGCTACACCTTC

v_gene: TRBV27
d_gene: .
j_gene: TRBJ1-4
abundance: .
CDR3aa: CASSLGTTHATNEKLFF
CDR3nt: TGTGCCAGCAGTTTGGGGACAACCCATGCAACTAATGAAAAACTGTTTTTT

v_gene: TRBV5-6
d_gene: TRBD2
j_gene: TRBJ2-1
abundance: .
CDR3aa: CASSEPDGTSGSYEQFF
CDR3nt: TGTGCCAGCAGCGAACCCGATGGGACTAGCGGGAGTTATGAGCAGTTCTTC

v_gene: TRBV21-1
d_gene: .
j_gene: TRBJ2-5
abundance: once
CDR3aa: CATQTARRPQETQYF
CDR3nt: TGTGCCACCCAGACAGCGCGCAGGCCCCAAGAGACCCAGTACTTC

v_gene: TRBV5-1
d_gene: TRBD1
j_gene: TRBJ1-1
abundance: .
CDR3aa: CASSSRGDTEAFF
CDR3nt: TGCGCCAGCAGCTCCAGGGGGGACACTGAAGCTTTCTTT

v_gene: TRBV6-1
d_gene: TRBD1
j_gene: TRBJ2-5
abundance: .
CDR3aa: CASSEASGGRKTQYF
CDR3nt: TGTGCCAGCAGTGAAGCTTCAGGGGGAAGGAAGACCCAGTACTTC

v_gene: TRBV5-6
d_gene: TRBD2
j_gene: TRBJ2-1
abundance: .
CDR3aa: CASTARVAGGSHEQFF
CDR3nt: TGTGCCAGCACAGCTAGAGTAGCGGGAGGGAGCCATGAGCAGTTCTTC

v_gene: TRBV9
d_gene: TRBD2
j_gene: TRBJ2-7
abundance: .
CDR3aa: CASSPLGTSGGGSSYEQYF
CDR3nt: TGTGCCAGCAGCCCGCTCGGGACTAGCGGGGGGGGATCCTCCTACGAGCAGTACTTC

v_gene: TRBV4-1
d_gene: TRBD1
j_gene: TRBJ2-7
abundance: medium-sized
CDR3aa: CASSQDRGNYEQYF
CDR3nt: TGCGCCAGCAGCCAAGACAGGGGGAACTACGAGCAGTACTTC

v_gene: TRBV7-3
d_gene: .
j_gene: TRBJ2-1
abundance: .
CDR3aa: CASSPDISYNEQFF
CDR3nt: TGTGCCAGCAGCCCCGACATCAGCTACAATGAGCAGTTCTTC

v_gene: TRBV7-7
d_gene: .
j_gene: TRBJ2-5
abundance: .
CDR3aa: CASSLHQGSETQYF
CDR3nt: TGTGCTAGCAGCTTACACCAGGGGTCTGAGACCCAGTACTTC

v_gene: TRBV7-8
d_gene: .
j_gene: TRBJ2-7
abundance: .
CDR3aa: CASSLGFWQAAYEQYF
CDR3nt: TGTGCCAGCAGCTTAGGGTTCTGGCAGGCCGCCTACGAGCAGTACTTC

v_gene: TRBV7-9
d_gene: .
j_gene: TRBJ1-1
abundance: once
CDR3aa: CASSSQMNTEAFF
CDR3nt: TGTGCCAGCAGCTCTCAGATGAACACTGAAGCTTTCTTT

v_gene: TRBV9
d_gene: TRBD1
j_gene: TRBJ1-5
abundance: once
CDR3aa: CASSAGTGFEPQHF
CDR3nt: TGTGCCAGCAGCGCCGGGACAGGGTTTGAGCCCCAGCATTTT

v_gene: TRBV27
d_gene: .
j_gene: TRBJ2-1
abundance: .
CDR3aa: CASSPGFNEQFF
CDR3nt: TGTGCCAGCAGTCCGGGATTCAATGAGCAGTTCTTC

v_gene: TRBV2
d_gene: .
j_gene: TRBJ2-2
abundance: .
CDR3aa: CASSFGLGYGELFF
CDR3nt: TGTGCCAGCAGTTTTGGTCTCGGGTACGGGGAGCTGTTTTTT

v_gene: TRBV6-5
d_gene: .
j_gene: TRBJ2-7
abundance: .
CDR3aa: CASSYTKLAHEQYF
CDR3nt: TGTGCCAGCAGTTACACAAAACTAGCCCACGAGCAGTACTTC

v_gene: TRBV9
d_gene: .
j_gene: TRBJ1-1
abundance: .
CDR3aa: CASQSGLNTEAFF
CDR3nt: TGTGCCAGCCAAAGCGGATTGAACACTGAAGCTTTCTTT

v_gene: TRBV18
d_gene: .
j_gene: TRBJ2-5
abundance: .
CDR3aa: CASSPMDTQATQYF
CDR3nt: TGTGCCAGCTCACCGATGGACACCCAAGCCACCCAGTACTTC

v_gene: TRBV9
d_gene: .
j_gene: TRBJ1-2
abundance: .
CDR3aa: CASSVGAPNYGYTF
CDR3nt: TGTGCCAGCAGCGTGGGGGCGCCTAACTATGGCTACACCTTC

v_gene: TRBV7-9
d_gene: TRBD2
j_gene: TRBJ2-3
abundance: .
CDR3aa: CASSSTSGVTPDTQYF
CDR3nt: TGTGCCAGCAGTTCCACTAGCGGGGTGACTCCAGATACGCAGTATTTT

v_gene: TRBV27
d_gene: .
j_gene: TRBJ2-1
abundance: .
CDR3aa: CASSPRTGNSGSGNEQFF
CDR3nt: TGTGCCAGCAGTCCCCGGACAGGGAATAGCGGGAGCGGCAATGAGCAGTTCTTC

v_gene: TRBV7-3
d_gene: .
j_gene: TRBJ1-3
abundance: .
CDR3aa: CASSLANPGSGNTIYF
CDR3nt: TGTGCCAGCAGCTTAGCCAACCCGGGGTCGGGAAACACCATATATTTT

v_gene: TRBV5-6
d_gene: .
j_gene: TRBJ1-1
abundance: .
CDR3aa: CASSSRQAVNTEAFF
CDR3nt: TGTGCCAGCAGCTCTCGCCAAGCGGTGAACACTGAAGCTTTCTTT

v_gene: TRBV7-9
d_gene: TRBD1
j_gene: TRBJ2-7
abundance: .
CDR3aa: CASSLAGTGGSEQYF
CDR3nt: TGTGCCAGCAGCTTAGCCGGGACAGGGGGCTCTGAGCAGTACTTC

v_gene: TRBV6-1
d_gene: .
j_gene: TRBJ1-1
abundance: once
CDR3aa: CASSWLAATEAFF
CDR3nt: TGTGCCAGCAGTTGGTTGGCTGCTACTGAAGCTTTCTTT

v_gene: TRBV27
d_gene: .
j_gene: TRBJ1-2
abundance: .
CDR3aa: CASSLSTGGVPYGYTF
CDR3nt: TGTGCCAGCAGTTTATCGACAGGAGGCGTCCCCTATGGCTACACCTTC

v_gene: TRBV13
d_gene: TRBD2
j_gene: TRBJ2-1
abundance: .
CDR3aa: CASSLASGGAAEQFF
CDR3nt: TGTGCCAGCAGCTTAGCTAGCGGGGGGGCCGCTGAGCAGTTCTTC

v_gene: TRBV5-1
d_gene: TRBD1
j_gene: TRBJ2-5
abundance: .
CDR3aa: CASSLAVGQGRQETQYF
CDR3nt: TGCGCCAGCAGCTTGGCGGTCGGACAGGGAAGACAAGAGACCCAGTACTTC

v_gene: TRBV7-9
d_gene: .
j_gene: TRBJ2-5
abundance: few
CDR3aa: CASSQTGETQYF
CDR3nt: TGTGCCAGCAGCCAAACCGGGGAGACCCAGTACTTC

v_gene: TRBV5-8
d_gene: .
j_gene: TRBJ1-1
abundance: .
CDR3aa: CASSLEAGREAFF
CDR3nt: TGTGCCAGCAGCTTGGAGGCGGGACGAGAGGCTTTCTTT

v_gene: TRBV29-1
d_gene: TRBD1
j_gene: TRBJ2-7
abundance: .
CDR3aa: CSVGTGGGPYEQYF
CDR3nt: TGCAGCGTAGGGACAGGGGGCGGGCCCTACGAGCAGTACTTC

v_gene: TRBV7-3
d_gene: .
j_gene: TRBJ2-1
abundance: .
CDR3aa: CASSLTGPDTKWFF
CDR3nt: TGTGCCAGCAGCTTAACAGGTCCGGACACGAAGTGGTTCTTC

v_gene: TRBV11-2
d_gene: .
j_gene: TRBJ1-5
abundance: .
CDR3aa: CASSLEKEGGNQPQHF
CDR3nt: TGTGCCAGCAGCTTAGAAAAGGAAGGGGGCAATCAGCCCCAGCATTTT

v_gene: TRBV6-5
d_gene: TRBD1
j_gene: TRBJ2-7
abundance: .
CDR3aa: CASRRNTGVSYEQYF
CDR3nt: TGTGCCAGCAGGCGTAATACAGGGGTTTCCTACGAGCAGTACTTC

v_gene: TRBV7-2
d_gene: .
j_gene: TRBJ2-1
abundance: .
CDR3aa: CASSVPGQPNEQFF
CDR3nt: TGTGCCAGCAGCGTACCGGGACAACCCAATGAGCAGTTCTTC

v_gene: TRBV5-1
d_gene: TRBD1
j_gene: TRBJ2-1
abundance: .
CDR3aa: CASSLEGGTGYNEQFF
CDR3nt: TGCGCCAGCAGCTTGGAAGGGGGCACAGGGTACAATGAGCAGTTCTTC

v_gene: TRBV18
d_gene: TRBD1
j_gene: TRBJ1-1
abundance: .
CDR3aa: CASSPITGGGTEAFF
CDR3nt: TGTGCCAGCTCACCAATTACAGGGGGTGGCACTGAAGCTTTCTTT

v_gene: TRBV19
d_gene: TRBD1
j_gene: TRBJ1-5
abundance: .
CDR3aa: CASSIASGGQGKQPQHF
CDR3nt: TGTGCCAGTAGTATAGCTTCGGGAGGACAGGGTAAACAGCCCCAGCATTTT

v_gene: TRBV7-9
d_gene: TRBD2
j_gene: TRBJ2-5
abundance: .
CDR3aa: CASSLILAGGGETQYF
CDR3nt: TGTGCCAGCAGCTTAATACTAGCGGGAGGTGGAGAGACCCAGTACTTC

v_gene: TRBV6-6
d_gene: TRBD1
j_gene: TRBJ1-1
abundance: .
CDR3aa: CASGTGQGVGTEAFF
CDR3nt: TGTGCCAGTGGCACCGGACAGGGGGTTGGCACTGAAGCTTTCTTT

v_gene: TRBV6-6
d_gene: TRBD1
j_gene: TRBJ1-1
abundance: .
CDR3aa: CASKDRENTEAFF
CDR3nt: TGTGCCAGCAAAGACAGGGAGAACACTGAAGCTTTCTTT

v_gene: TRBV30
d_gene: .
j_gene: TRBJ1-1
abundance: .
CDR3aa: CAWSVVFLEAFF
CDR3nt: TGTGCCTGGAGTGTCGTCTTCCTTGAAGCTTTCTTT